Each of the 2 T cell receptor beta chains below was sequenced from the same sample in a study of molecular identifiers for immune sequencing clone quantification. Each CDR3 protein is one row after TCRdb ran MiXCR on the PCR reads. Here the sample spans fewer than 350,000 distinct CDR3 sequences, over 20% being singletons. The sequenced sample consisted of naive CD8+ T cells from blood, with Jurkat cell RNA spiked in. This sample's subset: FACS-sorted CD8+CD4-CCR7+CD45RA+ naive T cells. These receptors were taken from a human donor in good health. Some libraries in this study had Jurkat cell RNA spiked in.

The chain uses TRBV6-5 and TRBJ2-2, with D unresolved. This CDR3 has 13 amino acids. CDR1 MNHEY and CDR2 SVGAGI come from the germline V gene. Trimming cost V 2 bases and J 7 bases, with 8 bases left between them. In DNA, the CDR3 is TGTGCCAGCAGTTACGGGTGGAACGGGGAGCTGTTTTTT. Amino acids: CASSYGWNGELFF.

As regards this clonotype: The conserved phenylalanine or tryptophan is not found at the CDR3 terminus, so this likely reflects a read error. No DNA is shown, since the ends of the CDR3 on it are uncertain; the CDR3 is the one TCRdb lists. The chain joins TRBV28 to TRBJ2-7. The CDR3 is 9 residues long, counting both termini. Germline V gene lookup returns CDR1 MDHEN and CDR2 SYDVKM. The CDR3 sequence is CASSEPMYI.